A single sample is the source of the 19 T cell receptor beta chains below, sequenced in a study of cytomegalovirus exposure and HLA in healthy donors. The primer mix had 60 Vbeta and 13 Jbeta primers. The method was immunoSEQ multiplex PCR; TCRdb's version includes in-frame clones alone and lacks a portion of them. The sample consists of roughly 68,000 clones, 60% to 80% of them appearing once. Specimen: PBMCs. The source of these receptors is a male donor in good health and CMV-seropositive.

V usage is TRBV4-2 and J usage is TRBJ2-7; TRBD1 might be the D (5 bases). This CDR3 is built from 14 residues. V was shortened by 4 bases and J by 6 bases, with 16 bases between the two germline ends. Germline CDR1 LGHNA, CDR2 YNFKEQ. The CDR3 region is CASSPKGNTGEQYF. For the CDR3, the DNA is TGTGCCAGCAGCCCCAAGGGGAACACCGGCGAGCAGTACTTC.

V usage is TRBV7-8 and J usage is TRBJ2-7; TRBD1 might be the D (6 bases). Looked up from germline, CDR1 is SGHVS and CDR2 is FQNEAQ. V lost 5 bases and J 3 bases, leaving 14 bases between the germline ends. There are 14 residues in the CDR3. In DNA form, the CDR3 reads TGTGCCAGCAGCCCCCGTAAGACAGGCTACGAGCAGTACTTC. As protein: CASSPRKTGYEQYF.

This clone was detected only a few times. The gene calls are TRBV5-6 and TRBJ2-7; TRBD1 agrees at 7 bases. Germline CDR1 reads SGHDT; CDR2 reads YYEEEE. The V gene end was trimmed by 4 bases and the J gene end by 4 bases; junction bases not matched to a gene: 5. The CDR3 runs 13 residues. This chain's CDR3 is CASSDRVKYEQYF. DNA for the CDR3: TGTGCCAGCAGCGACAGGGTTAAATACGAGCAGTACTTC. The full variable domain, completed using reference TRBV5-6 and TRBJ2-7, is DAGVTQSPTHLIKTRGQQVTLRCSPKSGHDTVSWYQQALGQGPQFIFQYYEEEERQRGNFPDRFSGHQFPNYSSELNVNALLLGDSALYLCASSDRVKYEQYFGPGTRLTVT.

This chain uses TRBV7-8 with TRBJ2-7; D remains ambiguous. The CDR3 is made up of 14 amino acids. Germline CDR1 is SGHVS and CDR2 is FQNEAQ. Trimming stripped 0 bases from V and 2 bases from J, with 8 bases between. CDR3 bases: TGTGCCAGCAGCTTAGCTGCAGGCGCCTACGAGCAGTACTTC. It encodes CASSLAAGAYEQYF.

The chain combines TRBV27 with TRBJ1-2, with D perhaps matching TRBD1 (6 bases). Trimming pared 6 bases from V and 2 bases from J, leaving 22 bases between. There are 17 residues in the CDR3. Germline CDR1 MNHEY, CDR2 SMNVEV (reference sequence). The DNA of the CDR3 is TGTGCCAGCAGCGAAGCACGGGACATTTCCGAGAACTATGGCTACACCTTC. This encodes CASSEARDISENYGYTF.

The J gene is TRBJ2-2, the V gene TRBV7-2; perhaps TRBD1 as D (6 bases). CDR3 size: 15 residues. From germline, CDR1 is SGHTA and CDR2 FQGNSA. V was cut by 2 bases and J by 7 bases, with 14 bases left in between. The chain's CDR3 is CASSLQGGGGGELFF. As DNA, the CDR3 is TGTGCCAGCAGCTTACAAGGTGGGGGCGGCGGGGAGCTGTTTTTT.

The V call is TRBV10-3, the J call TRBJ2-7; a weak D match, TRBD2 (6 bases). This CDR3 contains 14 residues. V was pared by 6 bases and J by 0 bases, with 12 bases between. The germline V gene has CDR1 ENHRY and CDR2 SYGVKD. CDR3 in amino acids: CAIRRDGFSYEQYF. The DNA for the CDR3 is TGTGCCATCAGGCGGGACGGATTCTCCTACGAGCAGTACTTC.

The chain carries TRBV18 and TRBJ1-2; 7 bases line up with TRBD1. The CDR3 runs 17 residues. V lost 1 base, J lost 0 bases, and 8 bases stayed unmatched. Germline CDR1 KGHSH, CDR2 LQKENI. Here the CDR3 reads CASSPRARGDANYGYTF. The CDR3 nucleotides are TGTGCCAGCTCACCACGAGCCAGGGGGGATGCTAACTATGGCTACACCTTC.

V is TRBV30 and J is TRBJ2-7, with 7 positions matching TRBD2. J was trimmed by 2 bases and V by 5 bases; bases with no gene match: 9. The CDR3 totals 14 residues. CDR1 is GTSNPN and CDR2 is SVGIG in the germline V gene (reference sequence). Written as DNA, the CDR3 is TGTGCCTGGGCGGCGGGGGACCATCCCTACGAGCAGTACTTC. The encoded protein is CAWAAGDHPYEQYF.

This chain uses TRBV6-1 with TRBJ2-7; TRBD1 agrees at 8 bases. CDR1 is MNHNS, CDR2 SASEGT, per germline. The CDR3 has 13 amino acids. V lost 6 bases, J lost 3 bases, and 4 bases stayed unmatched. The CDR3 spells CASRQGAGYEQYF. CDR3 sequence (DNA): TGTGCCAGCAGGCAGGGGGCGGGCTACGAGCAGTACTTC.

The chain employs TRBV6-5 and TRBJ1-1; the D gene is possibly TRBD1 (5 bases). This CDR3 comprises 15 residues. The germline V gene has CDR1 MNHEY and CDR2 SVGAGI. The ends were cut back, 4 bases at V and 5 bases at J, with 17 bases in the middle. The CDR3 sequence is CASSWMGGEKTEAFF. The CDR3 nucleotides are TGTGCCAGCAGTTGGATGGGGGGGGAGAAAACTGAAGCTTTCTTT.

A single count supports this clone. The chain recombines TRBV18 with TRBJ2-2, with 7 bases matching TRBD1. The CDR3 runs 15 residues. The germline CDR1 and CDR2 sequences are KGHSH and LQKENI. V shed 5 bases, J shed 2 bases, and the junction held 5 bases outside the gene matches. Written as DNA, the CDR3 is TGTGCCAGCTCATTTGACAGGGCTAACACCGGGGAGCTGTTTTTT. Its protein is CASSFDRANTGELFF.

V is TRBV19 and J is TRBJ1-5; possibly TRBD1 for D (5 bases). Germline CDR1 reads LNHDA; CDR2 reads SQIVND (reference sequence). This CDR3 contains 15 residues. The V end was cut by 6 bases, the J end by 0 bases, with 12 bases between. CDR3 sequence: CASRRAGGSNQPQHF. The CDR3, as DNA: TGTGCCAGTAGACGTGCGGGGGGTAGCAATCAGCCCCAGCATTTT.

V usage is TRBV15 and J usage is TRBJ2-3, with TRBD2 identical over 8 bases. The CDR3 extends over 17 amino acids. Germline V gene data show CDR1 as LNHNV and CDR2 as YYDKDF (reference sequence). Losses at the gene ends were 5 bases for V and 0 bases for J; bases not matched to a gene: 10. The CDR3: CATSPRGTSRSTDTQYF. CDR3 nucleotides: TGTGCCACCAGCCCCCGAGGGACTAGTAGAAGCACAGATACGCAGTATTTT.

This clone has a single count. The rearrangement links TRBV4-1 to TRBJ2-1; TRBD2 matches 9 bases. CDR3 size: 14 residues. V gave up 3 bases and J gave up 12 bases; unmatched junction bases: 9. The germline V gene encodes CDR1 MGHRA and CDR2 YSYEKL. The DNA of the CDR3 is TGCGCCAGCAGCCAGCCTAGCGGGGATCAAGGGCAGTTCTTC. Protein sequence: CASSQPSGDQGQFF.

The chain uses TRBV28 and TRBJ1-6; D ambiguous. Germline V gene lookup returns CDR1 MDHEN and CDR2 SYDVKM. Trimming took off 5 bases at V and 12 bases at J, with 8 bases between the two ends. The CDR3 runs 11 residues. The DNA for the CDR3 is TGTGCCAGCAGTACTCGTCAACCCCTCCACTTT. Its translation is CASSTRQPLHF.

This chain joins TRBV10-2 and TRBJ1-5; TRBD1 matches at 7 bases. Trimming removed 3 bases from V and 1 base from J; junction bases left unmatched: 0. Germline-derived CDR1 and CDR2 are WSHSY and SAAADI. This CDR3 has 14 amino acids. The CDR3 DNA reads TGCGCCAGCAGTGACAGGGGGAGCAATCAGCCCCAGCATTTT. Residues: CASSDRGSNQPQHF.

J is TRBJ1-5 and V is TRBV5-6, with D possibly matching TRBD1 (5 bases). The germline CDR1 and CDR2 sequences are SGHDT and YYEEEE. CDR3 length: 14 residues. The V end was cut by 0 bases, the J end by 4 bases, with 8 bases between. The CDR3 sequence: CASSLAGGNQPQHF. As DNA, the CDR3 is TGTGCCAGCAGCTTGGCTGGGGGGAATCAGCCCCAGCATTTT.

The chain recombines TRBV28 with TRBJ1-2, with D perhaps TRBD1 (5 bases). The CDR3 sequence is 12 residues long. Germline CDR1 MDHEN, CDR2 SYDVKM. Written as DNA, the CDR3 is TGTGCTACGATAAAGGGGCTGCTTGGCTACACCTTC. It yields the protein CATIKGLLGYTF.